A single sample gave rise to the 10 T cell receptor beta chains below, sequenced in a study of identical twins. TCRdb re-called the 5' RACE reads with MiXCR, one entry per CDR3 protein. The sample contains some 1,600,000 distinct CDR3 sequences, 25% to 35% of which appear only once. Specimen: cord blood. The source of these receptors is a newborn girl in good health.

V gene TRBV20-1 combines with J gene TRBJ2-5; tentatively, D is TRBD1 or TRBD2 (5 bases each). The CDR3 consists of 11 residues. CDR1 and CDR2 from the germline V gene are DFQATT and SNEGSKA (reference sequence). Trimming removed 7 bases from V and 1 base from J, with 7 bases in between. The DNA for the CDR3 is TGCAGTGGGGACGCCCAAGAGACCCAGTACTTC. Its protein product is CSGDAQETQYF.

A word on this clonotype: Compared with germline, one end of the junction differs, possibly owing to a read error. The chain links TRBV7-2 to TRBJ2-1, with TRBD2 matching 11 bases. Germline CDR1 reads SGHTA; CDR2 reads FQGNSA. The CDR3 is 15 residues long. The CDR3 DNA reads TGTGACAGCAGCTTACCGACTAGCGGGAATCATGAGCAGTTCTTC. Translated: CDSSLPTSGNHEQFF.

At least ten counts were recorded for this clonotype. A read error may produce the germline difference seen at one junction end. The V call is TRBV5-1, the J call TRBJ1-2; unclear D gene. This CDR3 comprises 14 residues. The germline CDR1 and CDR2 sequences are SGHRS and YFSETQ. The CDR3 coding sequence is TGTGCCAGCAGTTTAGTCGCTCCTAACTATGGCTACACCTTC. Protein product: CASSLVAPNYGYTF.

The chain is built from TRBV20-1 and TRBJ2-7; TRBD1 aligns across 7 bases. This CDR3 region has 11 residues. Looked up from germline, CDR1 is DFQATT and CDR2 is SNEGSKA (reference sequence). With V trimmed by 6 bases and J by 3 bases, 2 bases remained unmatched. In DNA, the CDR3 is TGCAGTGCGGGACAGCTCTACGAGCAGTACTTC. Translated, it gives CSAGQLYEQYF.

This clonotype was counted between two and nine times. The genes are TRBV21-1 and TRBJ1-2; the table's D call, TRBD1, was not checked against the DNA. TRBV21-1 represents a pseudogene. This CDR3 comprises 15 residues. As DNA, the CDR3 is TGTGCCAGCAGCAAAGCGGGGGGACACCGCTATGGCTACACCTTC. Its translation: CASSKAGGHRYGYTF.

In this sample, this clonotype turned up many times. The chain links TRBV29-1 to TRBJ2-7, with 7 nucleotides matching TRBD1. Unmatched junction bases numbered 7, after V lost 2 bases and J lost 3 bases. From germline, CDR1 is SQVTM and CDR2 ANQGSEA. The CDR3 sequence is 14 residues long. The CDR3, as DNA: TGCAGCGTTGAAATCCTGGGACAGTACTACGAGCAGTACTTC. Residues: CSVEILGQYYEQYF.

The rearrangement joins TRBV9 to TRBJ1-3; D is unclear. The germline gives CDR1 SGDLS, CDR2 YYNGEE. This CDR3 has 15 amino acids. V was pared by 0 bases and J by 0 bases, with 7 bases between. The CDR3 protein is CASSVGPFSGNTIYF. The CDR3 nucleotides read TGTGCCAGCAGCGTAGGACCCTTCTCTGGAAACACCATATATTTT.

There are a few counts of this clonotype. The genes are TRBV14 and TRBJ2-1; 7 positions agree with TRBD1. The germline CDR1 and CDR2 sequences are SGHDN and FVKESK. This CDR3 spans 15 amino acids. The J segment lost 3 bases and the V segment lost 0 bases, leaving 2 bases of the junction unmatched. The CDR3 DNA sequence: TGTGCCAGCAGCCAAGATAGGGGGCGCTACAATGAGCAGTTCTTC. Translated, it gives CASSQDRGRYNEQFF.

The J gene is TRBJ1-1, the V gene TRBV7-9; D unresolved. The length of the CDR3 is 14 residues. Germline V gene data show CDR1 as SEHNR and CDR2 as FQNEAQ (reference sequence). V lost 3 bases to trimming and J lost 3 bases, with 11 bases between them. CDR3 region: CASSFGGSHTEAFF. CDR3 DNA sequence: TGTGCCAGCAGCTTCGGTGGCAGTCACACTGAAGCTTTCTTT.

This clonotype appeared a few times. The V gene is TRBV12-3 or TRBV12-4, the J gene TRBJ2-2; D is ambiguous. The V end was cut by 4 bases, the J end by 6 bases, with 12 bases between. The CDR3 extends over 14 amino acids. The DNA for the CDR3 is TGTGCCAGCAGTTCCTCACATGGCTCCGGGGAGCTGTTTTTT. Protein product: CASSSSHGSGELFF.